This T cell receptor (beta chain) was sequenced for a study of blood T cells in healthy people across ages. Primers used in a second PCR of about 6 to 11 cycles were a sample-barcoded 5' primer and a J-beta primer mix. TCRdb re-called the 5' RACE reads through MiXCR, storing one row per CDR3 protein. The data hold approximately 800,000 distinct CDR3 sequences, with 56% observed a single time. Sample: blood. The TCR comes from a man aged 40-55 years in good health.

The CDR3 region is CASSLGGGPTSGRDLSYNEQFF. The CDR3 DNA sequence: TGTGCCAGCAGCTTAGGGGGGGGGCCGACTAGCGGGAGGGACCTCTCCTACAATGAGCAGTTCTTC. This chain uses TRBV11-2 with TRBJ2-1; 14 bases fit TRBD2. The J segment lost 0 bases and the V segment lost 1 base, leaving 14 bases of the junction unmatched. The length of the CDR3 is 22 residues. From germline, CDR1 is SGHAT and CDR2 FQNNGV.